This passage covers 5 T cell receptor beta chains from one sample sequenced in a study of cytomegalovirus exposure and HLA in healthy donors. The PCR used 60 Vbeta and 13 Jbeta primers. Repertoires were generated with immunoSEQ multiplex PCR, while TCRdb's copy carries only in-frame clones and drops some. The sample comprises over 150,000 clones, around 73% of which are singletons, and about 5% rests with the top ten. Sequences were obtained from PBMCs. These receptors originate from a woman aged 18-29 years in good health and CMV-seropositive.

The sample holds a few counts of this clone. The V call is TRBV5-4, the J call TRBJ1-1; D call uncertain. The CDR3 runs 15 residues. V was clipped by 0 bases and J by 4 bases, with 13 bases between them. From germline, CDR1 is SGHNT and CDR2 YYREEE (reference sequence). The CDR3 loop reads CASSLAKIHGTEAFF. The CDR3 nucleotides are TGTGCCAGCAGCTTGGCAAAAATACATGGCACTGAAGCTTTCTTT.

The chain joins TRBV15 to TRBJ1-4, with 7 bases identical to TRBD1. The CDR3 length is 15 residues. The V and J ends lost 3 bases and 7 bases, in that order; junction bases with no gene match: 8. CDR1 and CDR2 from the germline V gene are LNHNV and YYDKDF (reference sequence). The CDR3 sequence is CATSSFDRASEKLFF. The CDR3 DNA reads TGTGCCACCAGCAGCTTCGACAGGGCAAGTGAAAAACTGTTTTTT.

This clone was counted between two and nine times. V gene TRBV5-1 combines with J gene TRBJ2-1; TRBD1 agrees at 9 bases. There are 13 residues in the CDR3. Germline V gene sequence: CDR1 SGHRS, CDR2 YFSETQ. After removal of 1 base from V and 8 bases from J, the junction contained 1 base not matched to a gene. The CDR3 nucleotides are TGCGCCAGCAGCTTGACAGGGGGCTATGAGCAGTTCTTC. It is translated as CASSLTGGYEQFF.

The rearrangement uses TRBV25-1 and TRBJ1-1, with 8 bases fitting TRBD1. The V gene's germline CDR1 is MGHDK and CDR2 SYGVNS. CDR3 size: 12 residues. J gave up 11 bases and V 6 bases, and 8 bases lay outside the gene matches. As DNA, the CDR3 is TGTGCCAGCAGCATAGGCCGGGACAGGGCTTTCTTT. Encoded protein: CASSIGRDRAFF.

There are a few counts of this clone. V is TRBV30 and J is TRBJ1-1; no firm D call. The CDR3 has 12 amino acids. V was cut by 2 bases and J by 1 base, with 5 bases left in between. CDR1 GTSNPN and CDR2 SVGIG come from the germline V gene (reference sequence). CDR3 bases: TGTGCCTGGAGTCGGTGGAACACTGAAGCTTTCTTT. Translation gives CAWSRWNTEAFF.